This is a list of T cell receptor beta chains from one sample in a study of Graves' ophthalmopathy and Graves' hyperthyroidism. TCRdb itself ran the multiplex PCR reads through MiXCR, one entry per CDR3 protein. Of roughly 350,000 distinct CDR3 sequences listed, about a sixth were seen once; the top ten hold roughly 2.3%. Sample: peripheral blood. Receptor source: an adult woman with stable Graves' hyperthyroidism. Both conserved end residues are part of each CDR3. A D gene is named only where the DNA matches it firmly. Clone size is given for some rows only: seen once, a few or many times, or a class if the clone is expanded.

d_call clone_size j_call v_call cdr3_aa cdr3_nt
. many TRBJ1-2 TRBV29-1 CSAGKDTF TGCAGCGCTGGCAAGGACACCTTC
. . TRBJ1-1 TRBV11-2 CASSTTRGRKVDTEAFF TGTGCCAGCAGCACAACTCGGGGGCGGAAGGTTGACACTGAAGCTTTCTTT
TRBD2 few TRBJ2-4 TRBV4-1 CASSQLSLAGVKNIQYF TGCGCCAGCAGCCAATTATCGCTAGCGGGAGTGAAAAACATTCAGTACTTC
. many TRBJ2-7 TRBV28 CASTNGALSSYEQYF TGTGCCAGCACCAACGGGGCGCTGAGCTCCTACGAGCAGTACTTC
. few TRBJ2-7 TRBV19 CASSIDGGVYEQYF TGTGCCAGTAGTATAGACGGGGGCGTCTACGAGCAGTACTTC
TRBD2 many TRBJ2-6 TRBV7-3 CASSSAVAGGKTGANVLTF TGTGCCAGCAGCTCCGCCGTAGCGGGAGGGAAGACTGGGGCCAACGTCCTGACTTTC
. many TRBJ2-5 TRBV5-1 CASSRGAGTSGRETQYF .
. once TRBJ2-7 TRBV11-3 CASSSRTLSYEQYF TGTGCCAGCAGCTCCAGGACCCTCTCCTACGAGCAGTACTTC
. many TRBJ2-7 TRBV20-1 CSATAVTVYEQYF TGCAGTGCTACCGCCGTGACAGTATACGAGCAGTACTTC
. many TRBJ2-5 TRBV12-5 CASGLDGTWETQYF TGTGCTAGTGGTTTGGACGGGACCTGGGAGACCCAGTACTTC
. many TRBJ1-1 TRBV7-2 CASSPTRGIQGGTEAFF TGTGCCAGCAGCCCCACGAGGGGAATACAGGGTGGCACTGAAGCTTTCTTT
. few TRBJ1-5 TRBV4-3 CASSQDWGGSNQPQHF TGCGCCAGCAGCCAAGATTGGGGGGGTAGCAATCAGCCCCAGCATTTT
. many TRBJ2-7 TRBV28 CASSSSGGTYEQYF TGTGCCAGCAGTTCTTCTGGGGGAACCTACGAGCAGTACTTC
. many TRBJ2-1 TRBV6-4 CASSSDYYNEQFF TGTGCCAGCAGCTCCGACTATTACAATGAGCAGTTCTTC
. many TRBJ1-5 TRBV20-1 CSARVSSNQPQHF TGCAGTGCTAGAGTTTCTAGCAATCAGCCCCAGCATTTT
TRBD1 many TRBJ2-5 TRBV5-1 CASSSGTGKETQYF TGCGCCAGCAGCTCCGGGACAGGGAAAGAGACCCAGTACTTC
. many TRBJ2-2 TRBV7-2 CASSLAGRGNTGELFF TGTGCCAGCAGCTTAGCTGGCCGGGGGAACACCGGGGAGCTGTTTTTT
. . TRBJ2-7 TRBV12-3/TRBV12-4 CASRRTLYEQYF TGTGCCAGCAGAAGGACACTATACGAGCAGTACTTC
. many TRBJ2-7 TRBV2 CAVNREVSRDEQYF TGTGCCGTAAACAGGGAAGTCTCGCGCGACGAGCAGTACTTC
TRBD1 . TRBJ1-6 TRBV30 CAWRRDRVLSPLHF TGTGCCTGGAGACGTGACAGGGTCTTGTCACCCCTCCACTTT
TRBD1 many TRBJ1-6 TRBV18 CASSLDRGINSPLHF TGTGCCAGCTCATTGGACAGGGGGATTAATTCACCCCTCCACTTT
TRBD2 few TRBJ2-7 TRBV20-1 CSARGVTGGPYEQYF TGCAGTGCTAGAGGGGTTACGGGAGGGCCCTACGAGCAGTACTTC
. many TRBJ2-7 TRBV7-3 CANRTFSDYYEQYF TGTGCCAACAGAACGTTCAGTGATTACTACGAGCAGTACTTC
TRBD1 many TRBJ1-1 TRBV6-2/TRBV6-3 CASSGTGAMNTEAFF TGTGCCAGCAGCGGGACAGGGGCGATGAACACTGAAGCTTTCTTT
TRBD1 many TRBJ1-3 TRBV6-2/TRBV6-3 CASSYSFTGESSGNTIYF TGTGCCAGCAGTTACTCGTTCACAGGGGAGAGCTCTGGAAACACCATATATTTT
TRBD2 . TRBJ2-3 TRBV6-4 CASSPQTKLAGGGDTQYF TGTGCCAGCAGTCCACAAACCAAACTAGCGGGAGGCGGGGATACGCAGTATTTT
. . TRBJ2-1 TRBV30 CAWSARNEQFF TGTGCCTGGAGTGCGCGAAATGAGCAGTTCTTC
TRBD1 . TRBJ1-2 TRBV20-1 CSARVAPPGQSYGYTF TGCAGTGCTAGAGTAGCCCCGCCGGGACAGTCCTATGGCTACACCTTC
. many TRBJ1-2 TRBV7-2 CASSLDLAGNGYTF TGTGCCAGCAGCTTAGACCTGGCAGGGAATGGCTACACCTTC
. many TRBJ1-5 TRBV27 CASSLAVGQPQHF TGTGCCAGCAGCCTGGCGGTCGGGCAGCCCCAGCATTTT
. many TRBJ2-2 TRBV24-1 CATSAMAGELFF TGTGCCACCAGTGCAATGGCCGGGGAGCTGTTTTTT
. many TRBJ1-2 TRBV18 CASSPDGPATYGYTF TGTGCCAGCTCACCTGACGGGCCGGCTACTTATGGCTACACCTTC
TRBD1 . TRBJ1-1 TRBV28 CASGTGARFTEAFF TGTGCCAGCGGGACAGGGGCTCGATTTACTGAAGCTTTCTTT
TRBD2 many TRBJ2-7 TRBV12-3/TRBV12-4 CASSPKERELNEQYF TGTGCCAGCAGTCCCAAAGAGCGGGAGCTCAACGAGCAGTACTTC
. few TRBJ2-5 TRBV12-3/TRBV12-4 CASSRGTRETQYF TGTGCCAGCAGTCGAGGGACAAGGGAGACCCAGTACTTC
. many TRBJ2-7 TRBV12-3/TRBV12-4 CASSLGSGTYEQYF TGTGCCAGCAGTTTAGGGAGCGGTACCTACGAGCAGTACTTC
. many TRBJ2-7 TRBV7-9 CASSSQISSYEQYF TGTGCCAGCAGCTCACAGATAAGCTCCTACGAGCAGTACTTC
. . TRBJ2-7 TRBV4-1 CASSHTGFGEQYF TGCGCCAGCAGCCATACAGGGTTTGGGGAGCAGTACTTC
. many TRBJ1-1 TRBV6-2/TRBV6-3 CASSYGSPHHTEAFF TGTGCCAGCAGTTACGGTTCCCCCCACCACACTGAAGCTTTCTTT
. many TRBJ1-5 TRBV19 CASNNQPQHF TGTGCCAGTAATAATCAGCCCCAGCATTTT
. . TRBJ2-2 TRBV7-2 CASSLRVRTGDLFF TGTGCCAGCAGCTTAAGGGTGAGGACCGGGGATCTGTTTTTT
TRBD2 . TRBJ2-7 TRBV20-1 CSARALAGEHEQYF TGCAGTGCTAGAGCGCTAGCGGGAGAACACGAGCAGTACTTC
TRBD1 once TRBJ2-7 TRBV6-1 CASSGRRTGQDYEQYF TGTGCCAGCAGTGGTCGAAGGACAGGCCAAGACTACGAGCAGTACTTC
. many TRBJ1-2 TRBV12-3/TRBV12-4 CASSSRTYGYTF TGTGCCAGCAGTTCCCGGACCTATGGCTACACCTTC
. many TRBJ2-5 TRBV6-2/TRBV6-3 CASSYGRSETQYF TGTGCCAGCAGTTACGGCAGGTCAGAGACCCAGTACTTC
. . TRBJ2-5 TRBV6-2/TRBV6-3 CASSRTGTWQETQYF TGTGCCAGCAGCCGGACCGGGACGTGGCAAGAGACCCAGTACTTC
. many TRBJ2-7 TRBV6-2/TRBV6-3 CASSYPDYEQYF TGTGCCAGCAGTTACCCTGACTACGAGCAGTACTTC
. many TRBJ1-2 TRBV6-5 CASSYSVDSGSGYTF TGTGCCAGCAGTTACTCGGTCGACAGCGGTTCGGGCTACACCTTC
. many TRBJ1-3 TRBV7-8 CASSLRRISSGNTIYF TGTGCCAGCAGCTTACGGCGAATTTCCTCTGGAAACACCATATATTTT
. few TRBJ1-1 TRBV4-1 CASSHAGNAEAFF TGCGCCAGCAGCCACGCCGGGAACGCTGAAGCTTTCTTT
TRBD1 many TRBJ2-7 TRBV6-1 CASRRTGSGYEQYF TGTGCCAGCCGCCGGACAGGGTCGGGCTACGAGCAGTACTTC
TRBD1 many TRBJ1-1 TRBV27 CASGFGTANTEAFF TGTGCCAGCGGTTTCGGGACAGCGAACACTGAAGCTTTCTTT